This T cell receptor beta chain was sequenced during a study of blood T cell repertoires in COVID-19. Remarks on this clone: At one end, the junction sequence differs from germline, possibly due to a read error.

Profiled with immunoSEQ multiplex PCR; TCRdb holds only in-frame clones, not every one. In the table there are 290,000 or so clones, 70% to 90% of which are singletons. The receptor comes from a man in his 70s with acute or convalescent COVID-19. Sequencing was carried out using peripheral blood.

The CDR3 coding sequence is TGTGCCAGCACCCAAGGACAGGGGAATGCAAAACTGTTTTTT. As protein: CASTQGQGNAKLFF. The J gene is TRBJ1-4, the V gene TRBV6-6, with 9 bases that match TRBD1. In germline, CDR1 is MNHNY, CDR2 SVGAGI (reference sequence). This CDR3 has 14 residues.